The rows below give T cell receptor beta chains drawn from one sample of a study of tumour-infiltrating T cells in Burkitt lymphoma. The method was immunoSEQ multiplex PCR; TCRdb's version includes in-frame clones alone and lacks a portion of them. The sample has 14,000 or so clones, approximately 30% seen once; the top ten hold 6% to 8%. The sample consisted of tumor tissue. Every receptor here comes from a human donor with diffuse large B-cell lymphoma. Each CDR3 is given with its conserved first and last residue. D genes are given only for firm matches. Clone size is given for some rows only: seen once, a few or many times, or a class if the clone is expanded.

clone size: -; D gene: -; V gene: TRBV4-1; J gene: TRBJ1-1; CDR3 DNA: TGCGCCAGCAGCCAAGTCGACGGAAACACTGAAGCTTTCTTT; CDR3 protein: CASSQVDGNTEAFF
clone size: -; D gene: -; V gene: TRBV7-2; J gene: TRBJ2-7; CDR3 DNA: TGTGCCAGCAGCTTAGATGGAGACTCCTACGAGCAGTACTTC; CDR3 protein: CASSLDGDSYEQYF
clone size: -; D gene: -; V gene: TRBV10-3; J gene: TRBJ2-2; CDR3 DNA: TGTGCCATCAATCAGGCCGGGAACACCGGGGAGCTGTTTTTT; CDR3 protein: CAINQAGNTGELFF
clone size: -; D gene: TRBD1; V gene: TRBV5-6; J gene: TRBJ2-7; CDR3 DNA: TGTGCCAGCAGCTCCAGACCGGGACAGGGGTCCAACGAGCAGTACTTC; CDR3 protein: CASSSRPGQGSNEQYF
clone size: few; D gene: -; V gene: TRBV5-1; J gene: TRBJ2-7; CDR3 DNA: TGCGCCAGCAGCTTGACCGTGAGCTACGAGCAGTACTTC; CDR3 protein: CASSLTVSYEQYF
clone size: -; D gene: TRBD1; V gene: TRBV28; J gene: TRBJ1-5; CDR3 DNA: TGTGCCAGCAGTTTAAGGACAGGGGGTTTAGTAGGACAGCCCCAGCATTTT; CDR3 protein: CASSLRTGGLVGQPQHF
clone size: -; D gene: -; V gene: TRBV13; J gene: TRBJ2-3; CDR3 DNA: TGTGCCAGCAGCCAACCGGACAGAGGGCCTAGCACAGATACGCAGTATTTT; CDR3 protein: CASSQPDRGPSTDTQYF
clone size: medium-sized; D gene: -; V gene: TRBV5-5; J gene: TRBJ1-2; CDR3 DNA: TGTGCCAGCAGCTTGCATCGGGGAGTTAACTATGGCTACACCTTC; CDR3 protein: CASSLHRGVNYGYTF
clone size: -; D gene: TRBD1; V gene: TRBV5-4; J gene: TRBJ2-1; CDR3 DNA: TGTGCCAGCAGCTCCTCCGGGTCGAGGGGGCGGACCAATGAGCAGTTCTTC; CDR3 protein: CASSSSGSRGRTNEQFF
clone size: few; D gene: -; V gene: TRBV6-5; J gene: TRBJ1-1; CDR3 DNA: TGTGCCAGCGGTCGCCCCGGGAACACTGAAGCTTTCTTT; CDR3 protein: CASGRPGNTEAFF
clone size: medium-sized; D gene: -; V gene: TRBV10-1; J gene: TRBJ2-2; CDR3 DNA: TGCGCCAGCAGTGAAGGACAGAACACCGGGGAGCTGTTTTTT; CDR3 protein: CASSEGQNTGELFF
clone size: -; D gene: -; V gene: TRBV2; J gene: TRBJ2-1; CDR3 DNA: TGTGCCAGCAGTGTGCAGGGTAACGACAATGAGCAGTTCTTC; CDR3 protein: CASSVQGNDNEQFF
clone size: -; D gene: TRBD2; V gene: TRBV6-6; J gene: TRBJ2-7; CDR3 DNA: TGTGCCAGCAGTTACCCCCCCACAGCGGGAGAGTACGAGCAGTACTTC; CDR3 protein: CASSYPPTAGEYEQYF